The clone carrying this TCR beta chain was observed at least ten times. Its antigen is still unknown. The V gene lost 2 bases and the J gene lost 3 bases, with 11 bases spanning the gap. Germline V gives CDR1 SNHLY, CDR2 FYNNEI. The CDR3 loop spans 15 amino acids. The sample is drawn from a study of molecular identifiers for immune sequencing clone quantification. Study observations and caveats: In naive cells, under 1% of molecules belonged to clones above 20 RNA copies, against over 99% in effector cells.

TCRdb reprocessed the PCR reads with MiXCR, giving one entry per CDR3 protein. The sample holds about 510,000 distinct CDR3 sequences, 20% to 25% seen once. Using a CD8+CD4-CCR7+CD45RA+ phenotype, naive CD8 T cells were sorted. The clonotype was recovered from a human donor in good health. Some libraries in this study had Jurkat cell RNA spiked in. Specimen: naive CD8+ T cells from blood, with Jurkat cell RNA spiked in. The subset denotes: FACS-sorted CD8+CD4-CCR7+CD45RA+ naive T cells. The chain combines TRBV2 with TRBJ1-5; unclear D gene. Here the CDR3 reads CASSEIGSYNQPQHF. CDR3 DNA: TGTGCCAGCAGTGAAATAGGGTCTTACAATCAGCCCCAGCATTTT.